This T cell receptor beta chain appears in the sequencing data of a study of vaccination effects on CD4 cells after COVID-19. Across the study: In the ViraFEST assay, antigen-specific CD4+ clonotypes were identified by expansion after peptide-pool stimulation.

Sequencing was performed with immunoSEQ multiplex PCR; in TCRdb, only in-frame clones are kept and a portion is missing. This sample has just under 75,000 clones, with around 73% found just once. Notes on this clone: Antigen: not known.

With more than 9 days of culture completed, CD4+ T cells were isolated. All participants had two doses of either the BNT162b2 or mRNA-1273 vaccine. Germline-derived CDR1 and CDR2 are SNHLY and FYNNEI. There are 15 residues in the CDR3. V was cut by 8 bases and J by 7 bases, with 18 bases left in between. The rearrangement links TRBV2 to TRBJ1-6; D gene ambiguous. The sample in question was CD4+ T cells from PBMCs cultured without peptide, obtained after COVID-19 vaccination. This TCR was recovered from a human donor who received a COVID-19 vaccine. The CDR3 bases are TGTGCCAGCGAGATTAGAGCAGAGACCAATTCACCCCTCCACTTT. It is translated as CASEIRAETNSPLHF.